The 25 T cell receptor beta chains listed next were all sequenced from one sample in a study of patients and donors after allogeneic stem cell transplantation. TCRdb reprocessed the RT-PCR reads with MiXCR, giving one entry per CDR3 protein. The sample carries about 200,000 distinct CDR3 sequences, about 38% recorded once. Sequenced: blood, either unsorted or a sorted T cell fraction (not recorded which). The receptor set was obtained from a human donor who was either an allogeneic HSCT recipient or a stem cell or donor lymphocyte infusion donor (not recorded which). It is not recorded whose cells these are; they may come from a transplant donor.

In this sample, this clonotype turned up a few times. The V and J genes are TRBV9 and TRBJ1-1, with D maybe TRBD1 (5 bases). The CDR3 spans 13 residues. Germline loops: CDR1 SGDLS, CDR2 YYNGEE. Trimming left V 6 bases short and J 1 base short, with 10 bases between. The CDR3 DNA is TGTGCCAGCAAGGCAGGGCCGAACACTGAAGCTTTCTTT. Protein product: CASKAGPNTEAFF.

The J gene is TRBJ2-7, the V gene TRBV10-3; 8 bases fit TRBD1. The CDR3 is 13 amino acids. V was pared by 2 bases and J by 5 bases, with 2 bases of the junction left unmatched. In germline, CDR1 is ENHRY, CDR2 SYGVKD. The CDR3 coding sequence is TGTGCCATCAGTGAGCAGGGGGCGGACGAGCAGTACTTC. Protein: CAISEQGADEQYF.

The CDR3: CASSQDPATKSYGYTF. In DNA, the CDR3 is TGCGCCAGCAGCCAAGACCCAGCAACAAAATCCTATGGCTACACCTTC. This rearrangement joins TRBV4-1 to TRBJ1-2, with D uncertain. Germline V gene lookup returns CDR1 MGHRA and CDR2 YSYEKL. The germline V and J ends were trimmed by 0 bases and 4 bases, with 15 bases remaining between them. This CDR3 contains 16 residues.

This clonotype came up a few times. The rearrangement uses TRBV29-1 and TRBJ2-3; tentatively, D is TRBD1 (6 bases). The CDR3 has 14 amino acids. Trimming took 3 bases from V and 2 from J, leaving 12 bases between them. CDR1 and CDR2 from the germline V gene are SQVTM and ANQGSEA. The CDR3 coding sequence is TGCAGCGTTGATTCGCAGGGGTCCACAGATACGCAGTATTTT. This gives the protein CSVDSQGSTDTQYF.

The chain has TRBV5-8 and TRBJ1-5; D is uncertain. Germline V lookup: CDR1 SGHTS, CDR2 YDEGEE. The CDR3 has 14 residues. Trimming removed 4 bases from V and 1 base from J, with 9 bases in between. CDR3 region: CASSRRRSNQPQHF. Written as DNA, the CDR3 is TGTGCCAGCAGCCGCCGGAGGAGCAATCAGCCCCAGCATTTT.

This clonotype was seen many times. The chain carries TRBV25-1 and TRBJ2-5, with a tentative D call TRBD1 (5 bases). The CDR3 extends over 14 amino acids. The V end was cut by 1 base, the J end by 5 bases, with 11 bases between. CDR1 and CDR2 (germline): MGHDK, SYGVNS. CDR3: CASSEWGARETQYF. For the CDR3, the DNA is TGTGCCAGCAGTGAATGGGGCGCTCGGGAGACCCAGTACTTC. The whole variable domain, remainder taken from reference TRBV25-1 and TRBJ2-5, is EADIYQTPRYLVIGTGKKITLECSQTMGHDKMYWYQQDPGMELHLIHYSYGVNSTEKGDLSSESTVSRIRTEHFPLTLESARPSHTSQYLCASSEWGARETQYFGPGTRLLVL.

In DNA form, the CDR3 reads TGCGCCAGCAGCTTGGGAACATCAGGGGGCTTTAATTCACCCCTCCACTTT. Translating it yields CASSLGTSGGFNSPLHF. This chain connects TRBV5-1 to TRBJ1-6, with 8 bases fitting TRBD1. CDR3 size: 17 residues. The germline V gene has CDR1 SGHRS and CDR2 YFSETQ. With 0 bases clipped from V and 6 bases from J, the junction kept 8 bases outside the gene matches.

This chain joins TRBV12-3 or TRBV12-4 and TRBJ2-5, with no clear D. TRBJ2-1 matches the DNA end more closely, so the J call is doubtful. The CDR3 runs 11 residues. CDR3 region: CASSRKETQFF. The CDR3 nucleotides are TGTGCCAGCAGTCGTAAAGAGACCCAGTTCTTC.

This clonotype was seen a few times. The chain joins TRBV5-5 to TRBJ1-1, with D possibly being TRBD1 (6 bases). The CDR3 has 17 amino acids. V lost 1 base and J lost 1, with 17 bases in between. Germline loops: CDR1 SGHKS, CDR2 YYEKEE (reference sequence). CDR3 coding DNA: TGTGCCAGCAGCTTGATCGGACAGTCTTTTGGGAACACTGAAGCTTTCTTT. Protein: CASSLIGQSFGNTEAFF. Full variable domain (rest looked up from reference TRBV5-5 and TRBJ1-1): DAGVTQSPTHLIKTRGQQVTLRCSPISGHKSVSWYQQVLGQGPQFIFQYYEKEERGRGNFPDRFSARQFPNYSSELNVNALLLGDSALYLCASSLIGQSFGNTEAFFGQGTRLTVV.

The gene calls are TRBV29-1 and TRBJ2-3; D uncertain. This CDR3 is 13 amino acids long. Germline-derived CDR1 and CDR2 are SQVTM and ANQGSEA. Trimming cost V 4 bases and J 2 bases, with 10 bases left between them. The CDR3 DNA sequence: TGCAGCGTTGCACGGGTAATCACAGATACGCAGTATTTT. Encoded protein: CSVARVITDTQYF.

The sample holds a few counts of this clonotype. The gene calls are TRBV12-3 or TRBV12-4 and TRBJ1-6; D gene uncertain. The CDR3 runs 15 residues. With 6 bases removed from V and 7 bases from J, the gap between germline ends came to 16 bases. CDR3 region: CASRPGPSWNSPLHF. The CDR3 DNA is TGTGCCAGCAGACCCGGACCCTCTTGGAATTCACCCCTCCACTTT.

This clonotype was recorded a few times. The chain has TRBV28 and TRBJ1-2; D is unresolved. The germline V gene has CDR1 MDHEN and CDR2 SYDVKM. CDR3 length: 17 residues. The V and J ends lost 2 bases and 8 bases respectively, with 24 bases between them. Written as DNA, the CDR3 is TGTGCCAGCAGTTTAGCCCCTGTTAAAAAGCCTTCGGAAGGCTACACCTTC. It codes for CASSLAPVKKPSEGYTF.

The CDR3 reads CASSLSGHNTGELFF. Written as DNA, the CDR3 is TGTGCCAGCAGTTTATCGGGGCATAACACCGGGGAGCTGTTTTTT. The chain combines TRBV12-3 or TRBV12-4 with TRBJ2-2; TRBD1 or TRBD2 may be the D gene (5 bases each). There are 15 residues in the CDR3. Trimming shortened V by 2 bases and J by 2 bases, and 9 bases separated the two germline ends.

The chain is built from TRBV28 and TRBJ2-1; TRBD1 is a possible D gene (6 bases). Trimming removed 1 base at V and 4 bases at J, with 8 bases between. The CDR3 extends over 14 amino acids. CDR1 and CDR2 (germline): MDHEN, SYDVKM. As DNA, the CDR3 is TGTGCCAGCAGTTTATCAGGGGCTTACAATGAGCAGTTCTTC. Translating it yields CASSLSGAYNEQFF.

This clonotype turned up a few times. The chain uses TRBV3-1 and TRBJ1-2; D not certain. V shed 1 base and J shed 0 bases, with 12 bases lying between them. The CDR3 runs to 16 residues. The germline V gene encodes CDR1 LGHDT and CDR2 YNNKEL (reference sequence). As DNA, the CDR3 is TGTGCCAGCAGCCAAGGGAAGGGCCCAGCTAACTATGGCTACACCTTC. Its translation is CASSQGKGPANYGYTF.

The V and J genes are TRBV6-5 and TRBJ2-2, with 11 bases that match TRBD2. The CDR3 is made up of 15 amino acids. Trimming cost V 5 bases and J 5 bases; bases outside gene matches: 4. The germline gives CDR1 MNHEY, CDR2 SVGAGI. The CDR3 here is CASSTTSGVTGELFF. The CDR3 coding sequence is TGTGCCAGCAGTACGACTAGCGGGGTTACCGGGGAGCTGTTTTTT.

This clonotype was seen only a few times. This chain connects TRBV6-5 to TRBJ1-1; no definite D call. From germline, CDR1 is MNHEY and CDR2 SVGAGI. This CDR3 is 13 amino acids long. V was shortened by 6 bases and J by 0 bases, with 8 bases between the two germline ends. The DNA of the CDR3 is TGTGCCAGCAGCCGAACGTTGAACACTGAAGCTTTCTTT. Amino acids: CASSRTLNTEAFF.

The chain couples TRBV28 to TRBJ2-3; D is perhaps TRBD1 or TRBD2 (5 bases each). Deletions cut 1 base from V and 1 base from J, with 15 bases between. The CDR3 extends over 17 amino acids. Germline V gene lookup returns CDR1 MDHEN and CDR2 SYDVKM. CDR3 DNA: TGTGCCAGCAGTTTATACCGGGGCTCTAGGCGCACAGATACGCAGTATTTT. Its protein is CASSLYRGSRRTDTQYF.

This clonotype was detected only a few times. The rearrangement links TRBV5-1 to TRBJ2-4; maybe TRBD2 (5 bases). V shed 1 base and J shed 8 bases, with 16 bases lying between them. The CDR3 loop spans 15 amino acids. Germline CDR1 reads SGHRS; CDR2 reads YFSETQ. CDR3 sequence: CASSLSLLPGDIQYF. The CDR3 region has the DNA TGCGCCAGCAGCTTGTCCCTCCTTCCCGGGGACATTCAGTACTTC.

This rearrangement joins TRBV3-1 to TRBJ2-2; TRBD2 matches at 12 bases. The trim removed 0 bases at V and 6 bases at J, leaving 5 bases unmatched. From germline, CDR1 is LGHDT and CDR2 YNNKEL (reference sequence). The CDR3 covers 17 residues. Here the CDR3 reads CASSQDLGLAGSGELFF. The DNA of the CDR3 is TGTGCCAGCAGCCAAGATCTCGGACTAGCGGGGTCCGGGGAGCTGTTTTTT. The complete variable domain, with remaining parts taken from reference TRBV3-1 and TRBJ2-2, reads DTAVSQTPKYLVTQMGNDKSIKCEQNLGHDTMYWYKQDSKKFLKIMFSYNNKELIINETVPNRFSPKSPDKAHLNLHINSLELGDSAVYFCASSQDLGLAGSGELFFGEGSRLTVL.

This clonotype was recorded a few times. This chain uses TRBV12-3 or TRBV12-4 with TRBJ1-3; D unclear. This CDR3 has 11 amino acids. V dropped 6 bases and J dropped 8 bases, with 8 bases sitting between them. CDR3 coding DNA: TGTGCCAGCAGCCAGAGGGACACCATATATTTT. Encoded protein: CASSQRDTIYF.

This clonotype was seen only a few times. The chain has TRBV19 and TRBJ1-5; D possibly corresponds to TRBD1 (5 bases). The CDR3 covers 13 residues. Trimming removed 3 bases from V and 6 bases from J, with 9 bases in between. CDR1 is LNHDA, CDR2 SQIVND, per germline (reference sequence). CDR3 loop: CASSIEGTQPQHF. As DNA, the CDR3 is TGTGCCAGTAGTATTGAAGGGACTCAGCCCCAGCATTTT.

The V call is TRBV7-8, the J call TRBJ2-2, with D possibly being TRBD2 (5 bases). CDR3 length equals 14 residues. Trimming cost V 5 bases and J 5 bases, with 12 bases left between them. Germline lookup yields CDR1 SGHVS and CDR2 FQNEAQ. The CDR3 bases are TGTGCCAGCAGCCAACTAGGCGGTACCGGGGAGCTGTTTTTT. This codes for CASSQLGGTGELFF.

The gene calls are TRBV20-1 and TRBJ2-3, with 7 bases fitting TRBD2. CDR3 length: 11 amino acids. The germline CDR1 and CDR2 sequences are DFQATT and SNEGSKA (reference sequence). V shed 6 bases, J shed 9 bases, and the junction held 6 bases outside the gene matches. The CDR3 coding sequence is TGCAGTGCCCCGACTAGCTGGACGCAGTATTTT. It codes for CSAPTSWTQYF.

The chain carries TRBV30 and TRBJ2-7; 10 bases map to TRBD2. V shed 4 bases and J 4 bases; nucleotides not matched to a gene: 4. Germline V gene lookup returns CDR1 GTSNPN and CDR2 SVGIG (reference sequence). The CDR3 totals 13 residues. This chain's CDR3 is CAWKGLALYEQYF. For the CDR3, the DNA is TGTGCCTGGAAGGGACTAGCGTTATACGAGCAGTACTTC.